This TCR beta chain was retrieved from a study of blood T cell repertoires in COVID-19. TCRdb keeps only in-frame clones here, not all; method: immunoSEQ multiplex PCR. The table shows 150,000 or so clones, with around 79% occurring only once. Germline CDR1 is LNHDA and CDR2 is SQIVND (reference sequence). The CDR3 spans 14 residues. V lost 6 bases and J lost 0; bases outside the gene matches: 1. V usage is TRBV19 and J usage is TRBJ1-4; the match to TRBD1 covers 7 bases. The sample comprised peripheral blood. The clonotype comes from a woman in her 70s with COVID-19, enrolled during active disease. CDR3 in DNA: TGTGCCAGTAGGACAGGGCCAACTAATGAAAAACTGTTTTTT. It encodes CASRTGPTNEKLFF. Variable domain in full (rest from reference TRBV19 and TRBJ1-4): DGGITQSPKYLFRKEGQNVTLSCEQNLNHDAMYWYRQDPGQGLRLIYYSQIVNDFQKGDIAEGYSVSREKKESFPLTVTSAQKNPTAFYLCASRTGPTNEKLFFGSGTQLSVL.